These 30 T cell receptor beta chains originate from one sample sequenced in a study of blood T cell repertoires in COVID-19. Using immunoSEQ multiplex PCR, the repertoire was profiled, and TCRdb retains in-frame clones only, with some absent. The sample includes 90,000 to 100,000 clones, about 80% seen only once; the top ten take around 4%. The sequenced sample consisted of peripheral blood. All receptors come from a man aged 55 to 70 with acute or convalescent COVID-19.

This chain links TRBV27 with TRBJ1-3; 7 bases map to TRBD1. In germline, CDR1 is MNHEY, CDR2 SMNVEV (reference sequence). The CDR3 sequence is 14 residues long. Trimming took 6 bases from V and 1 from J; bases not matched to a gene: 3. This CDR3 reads CASSRQGSGNTIYF. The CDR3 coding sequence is TGTGCCAGCAGCCGACAGGGTTCTGGAAACACCATATATTTT.

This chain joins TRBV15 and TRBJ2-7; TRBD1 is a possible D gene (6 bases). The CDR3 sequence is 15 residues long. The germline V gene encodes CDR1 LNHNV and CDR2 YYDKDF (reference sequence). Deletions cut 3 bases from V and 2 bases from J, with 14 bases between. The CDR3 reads CATSREPGHTYEQYF. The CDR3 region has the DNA TGTGCCACCAGCAGGGAACCGGGACATACCTACGAGCAGTACTTC.

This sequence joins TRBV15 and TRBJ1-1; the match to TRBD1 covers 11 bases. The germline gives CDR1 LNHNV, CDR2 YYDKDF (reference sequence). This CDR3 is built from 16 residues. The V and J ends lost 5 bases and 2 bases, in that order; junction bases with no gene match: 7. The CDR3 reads CATSEGTGGRNTEAFF. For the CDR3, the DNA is TGTGCCACCAGCGAGGGGACAGGGGGTCGCAACACTGAAGCTTTCTTT.

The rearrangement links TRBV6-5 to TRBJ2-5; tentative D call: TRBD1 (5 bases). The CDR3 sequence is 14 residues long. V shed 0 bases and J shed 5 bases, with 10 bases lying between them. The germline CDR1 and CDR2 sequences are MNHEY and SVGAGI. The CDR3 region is CASSYSSRVETQYF. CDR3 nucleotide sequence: TGTGCCAGCAGTTACTCCAGCAGGGTGGAGACCCAGTACTTC.

CDR3 amino acids: CASSFIGQDPNGEQYF. The CDR3 DNA reads as TGTGCCAGCAGTTTTATCGGACAGGACCCCAATGGCGAGCAGTACTTC. The rearrangement uses TRBV28 and TRBJ2-7, with 7 bases identical to TRBD1. The CDR3 is 16 residues long. V lost 3 bases to trimming and J lost 6 bases; unmatched junction nucleotides: 14. Germline loops: CDR1 MDHEN, CDR2 SYDVKM.

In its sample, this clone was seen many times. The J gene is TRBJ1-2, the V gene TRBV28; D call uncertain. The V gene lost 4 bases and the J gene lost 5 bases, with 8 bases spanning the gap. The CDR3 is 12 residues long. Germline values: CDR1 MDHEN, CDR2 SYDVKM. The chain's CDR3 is CASSSTEYGYTF. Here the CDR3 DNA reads TGTGCCAGCAGTTCAACAGAGTATGGCTACACCTTC.

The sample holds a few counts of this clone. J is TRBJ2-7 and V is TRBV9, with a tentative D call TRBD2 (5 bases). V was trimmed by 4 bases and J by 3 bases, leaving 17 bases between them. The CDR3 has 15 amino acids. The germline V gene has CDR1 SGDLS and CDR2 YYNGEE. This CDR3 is CASSKEVTSLYEQYF. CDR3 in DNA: TGTGCCAGCAGCAAGGAGGTGACAAGTCTCTACGAGCAGTACTTC.

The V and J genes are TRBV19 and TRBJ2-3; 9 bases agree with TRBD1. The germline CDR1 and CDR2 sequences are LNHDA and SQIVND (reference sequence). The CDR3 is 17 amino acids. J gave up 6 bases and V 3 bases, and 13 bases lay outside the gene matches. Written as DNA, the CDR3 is TGTGCCAGTAGTATCGCAAAGGGACAGGGCCCCGGGGATACGCAGTATTTT. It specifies CASSIAKGQGPGDTQYF.

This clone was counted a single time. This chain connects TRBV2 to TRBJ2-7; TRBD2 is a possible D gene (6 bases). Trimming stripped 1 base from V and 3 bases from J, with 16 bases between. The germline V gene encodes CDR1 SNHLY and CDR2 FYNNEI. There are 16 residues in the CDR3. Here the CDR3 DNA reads TGTGCCAGCAGTGAAGGCCCGGGACTTGGCCGCTACGAGCAGTACTTC. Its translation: CASSEGPGLGRYEQYF.

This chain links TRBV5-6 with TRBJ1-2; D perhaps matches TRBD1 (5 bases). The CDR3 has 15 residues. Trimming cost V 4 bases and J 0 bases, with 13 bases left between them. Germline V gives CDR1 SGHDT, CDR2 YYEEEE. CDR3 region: CASSLGGWANYGYTF. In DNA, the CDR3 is TGTGCCAGCAGCCTCGGGGGGTGGGCTAACTATGGCTACACCTTC. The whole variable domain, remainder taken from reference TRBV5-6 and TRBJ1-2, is DAGVTQSPTHLIKTRGQQVTLRCSPKSGHDTVSWYQQALGQGPQFIFQYYEEEERQRGNFPDRFSGHQFPNYSSELNVNALLLGDSALYLCASSLGGWANYGYTFGSGTRLTVV.

The CDR3 here is CASSLGGVYTIYF. The CDR3 DNA is TGTGCCAGCAGTCTCGGCGGGGTTTACACCATATATTTT. This chain connects TRBV12-3 or TRBV12-4 to TRBJ1-3; D uncertain. Trimming took 5 bases from V and 8 from J, leaving 13 bases between them. The CDR3 runs 13 residues.

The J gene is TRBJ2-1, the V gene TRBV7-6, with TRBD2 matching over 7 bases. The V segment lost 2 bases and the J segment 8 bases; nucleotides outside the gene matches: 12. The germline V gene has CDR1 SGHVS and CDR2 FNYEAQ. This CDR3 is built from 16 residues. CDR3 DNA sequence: TGTGCCAGCAGCTTAATTGGGGGAGGGCTTACGGATGAGCAGTTCTTC. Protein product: CASSLIGGGLTDEQFF.

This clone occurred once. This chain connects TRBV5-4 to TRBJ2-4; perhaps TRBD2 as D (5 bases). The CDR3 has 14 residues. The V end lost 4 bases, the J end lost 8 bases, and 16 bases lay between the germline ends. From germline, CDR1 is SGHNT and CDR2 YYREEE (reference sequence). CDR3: CASSRGLEIDIQYF. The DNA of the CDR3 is TGTGCCAGCAGCCGAGGACTGGAAATAGACATTCAGTACTTC. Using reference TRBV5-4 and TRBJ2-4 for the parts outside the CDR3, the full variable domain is ETGVTQSPTHLIKTRGQQVTLRCSSQSGHNTVSWYQQALGQGPQFIFQYYREEENGRGNFPPRFSGLQFPNYSSELNVNALELDDSALYLCASSRGLEIDIQYFGAGTRLSVL.

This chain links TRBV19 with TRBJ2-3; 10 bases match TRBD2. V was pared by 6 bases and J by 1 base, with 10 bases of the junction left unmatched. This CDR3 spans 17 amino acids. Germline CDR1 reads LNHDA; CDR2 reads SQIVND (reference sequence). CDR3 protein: CASRGLAGVSGTDTQYF. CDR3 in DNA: TGTGCCAGTAGGGGGCTAGCGGGGGTCTCGGGCACAGATACGCAGTATTTT.

The chain's CDR3 is CASEQTENTEAFF. CDR3 sequence (DNA): TGTGCCAGCGAACAGACAGAGAACACTGAAGCTTTCTTT. J is TRBJ1-1 and V is TRBV2, with D possibly TRBD1 on 5 matching bases. V lost 8 bases and J 1 base, leaving 11 bases between the germline ends. This CDR3 comprises 13 residues. From germline, CDR1 is SNHLY and CDR2 FYNNEI.

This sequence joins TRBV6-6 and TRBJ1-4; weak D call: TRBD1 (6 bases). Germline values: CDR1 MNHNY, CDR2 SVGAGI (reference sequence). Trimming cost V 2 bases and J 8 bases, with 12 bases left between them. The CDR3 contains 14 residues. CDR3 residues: CASSYDRMGEKLFF. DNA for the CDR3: TGTGCCAGCAGTTACGACAGGATGGGAGAAAAACTGTTTTTT.

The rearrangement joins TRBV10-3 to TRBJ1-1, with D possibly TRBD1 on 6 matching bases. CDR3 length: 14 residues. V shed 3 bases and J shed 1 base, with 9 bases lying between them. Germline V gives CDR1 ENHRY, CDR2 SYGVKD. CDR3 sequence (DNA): TGTGCCATCAGTGAAGGGACATCGAACACTGAAGCTTTCTTT. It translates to CAISEGTSNTEAFF.

CDR3 residues: CASSLGVQGPPPDTQYF. The CDR3 region has the DNA TGCGCCAGCAGCTTAGGGGTACAGGGGCCGCCCCCAGATACGCAGTATTTT. The chain combines TRBV5-1 with TRBJ2-3; 7 bases agree with TRBD1. The germline V gene has CDR1 SGHRS and CDR2 YFSETQ. The CDR3 has 17 amino acids. The V gene end was trimmed by 2 bases and the J gene end by 4 bases; junction bases not matched to a gene: 13.

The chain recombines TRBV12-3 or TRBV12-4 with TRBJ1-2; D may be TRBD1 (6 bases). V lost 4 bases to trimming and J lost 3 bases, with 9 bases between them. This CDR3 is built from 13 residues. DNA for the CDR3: TGTGCCAGCAGTTCCGCAGGGGACTATGGCTACACCTTC. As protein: CASSSAGDYGYTF.

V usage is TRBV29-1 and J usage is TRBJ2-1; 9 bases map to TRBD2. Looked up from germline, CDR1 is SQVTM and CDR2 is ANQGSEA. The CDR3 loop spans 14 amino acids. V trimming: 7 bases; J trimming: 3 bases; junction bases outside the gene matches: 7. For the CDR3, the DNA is TGCAGCGGGGATAGCGGGGGAGACTACAATGAGCAGTTCTTC. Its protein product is CSGDSGGDYNEQFF.

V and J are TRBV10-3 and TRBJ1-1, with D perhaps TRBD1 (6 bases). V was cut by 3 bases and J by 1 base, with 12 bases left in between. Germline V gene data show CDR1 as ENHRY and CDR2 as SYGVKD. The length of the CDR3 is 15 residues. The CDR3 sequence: CAISEQGKGNTEAFF. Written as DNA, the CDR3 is TGTGCCATCAGTGAACAGGGAAAGGGGAACACTGAAGCTTTCTTT.

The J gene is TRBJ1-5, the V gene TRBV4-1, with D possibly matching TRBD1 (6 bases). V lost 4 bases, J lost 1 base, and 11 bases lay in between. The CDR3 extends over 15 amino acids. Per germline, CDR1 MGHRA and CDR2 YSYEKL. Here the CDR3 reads CASSRVQGSNQPQHF. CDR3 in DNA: TGCGCCAGCAGCCGCGTACAGGGAAGCAATCAGCCCCAGCATTTT.

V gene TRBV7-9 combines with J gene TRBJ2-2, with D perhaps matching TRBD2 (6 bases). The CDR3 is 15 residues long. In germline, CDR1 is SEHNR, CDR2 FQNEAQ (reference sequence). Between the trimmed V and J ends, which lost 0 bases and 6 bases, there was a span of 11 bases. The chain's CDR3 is CASSLAGGWAGELFF. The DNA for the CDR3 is TGTGCCAGCAGCTTAGCGGGAGGATGGGCCGGGGAGCTGTTTTTT.

The CDR3 loop is CASSLPGQGAMNEQFF. The CDR3, as DNA: TGTGCCAGCAGTCTGCCGGGACAGGGGGCAATGAATGAGCAGTTCTTC. The rearrangement joins TRBV27 to TRBJ2-1, with 12 bases matching TRBD1. Trimming removed 5 bases from V and 7 bases from J; junction bases left unmatched: 9. Germline CDR1 and CDR2: MNHEY and SMNVEV (reference sequence). The CDR3 length is 16 residues.

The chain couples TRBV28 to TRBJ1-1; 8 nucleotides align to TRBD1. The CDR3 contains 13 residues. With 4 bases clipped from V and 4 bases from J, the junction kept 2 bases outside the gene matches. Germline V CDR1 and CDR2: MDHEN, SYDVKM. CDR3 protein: CASSYTGGTEAFF. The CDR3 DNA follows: TGTGCCAGCAGTTATACAGGGGGCACTGAAGCTTTCTTT.

The CDR3 region is CASSDQQVSGSGRYF. The DNA of the CDR3 is TGCGCCAGCAGCGATCAACAGGTATCCGGATCGGGTCGGTACTTC. The J gene is TRBJ2-7, the V gene TRBV5-1, with D maybe TRBD1 (5 bases). Germline loops: CDR1 SGHRS, CDR2 YFSETQ. V shed 4 bases and J shed 12 bases, with 26 bases lying between them. The CDR3 runs 15 residues.

CDR3 loop: CASSGGRQGDGDTQYF. CDR3 coding DNA: TGTGCCAGTAGTGGGGGGCGACAGGGGGATGGAGATACGCAGTATTTT. The J gene is TRBJ2-3, the V gene TRBV19; 9 bases agree with TRBD1. This CDR3 has 16 amino acids. Germline V lookup: CDR1 LNHDA, CDR2 SQIVND (reference sequence). The V and J ends lost 5 bases and 5 bases, in that order; junction bases with no gene match: 11.

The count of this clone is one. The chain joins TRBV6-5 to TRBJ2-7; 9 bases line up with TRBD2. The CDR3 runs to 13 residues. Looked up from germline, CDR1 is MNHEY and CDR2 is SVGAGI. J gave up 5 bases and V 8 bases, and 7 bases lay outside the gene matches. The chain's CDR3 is CASRAGGPDEQYF. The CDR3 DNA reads TGTGCCAGCCGGGCGGGGGGGCCGGACGAGCAGTACTTC.

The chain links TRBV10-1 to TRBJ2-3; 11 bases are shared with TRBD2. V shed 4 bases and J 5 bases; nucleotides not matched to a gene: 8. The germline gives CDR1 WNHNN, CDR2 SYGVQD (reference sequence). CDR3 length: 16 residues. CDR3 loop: CASSGLGLAGGDTQYF. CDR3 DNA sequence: TGCGCCAGCAGTGGCCTGGGGCTAGCGGGGGGAGATACGCAGTATTTT.

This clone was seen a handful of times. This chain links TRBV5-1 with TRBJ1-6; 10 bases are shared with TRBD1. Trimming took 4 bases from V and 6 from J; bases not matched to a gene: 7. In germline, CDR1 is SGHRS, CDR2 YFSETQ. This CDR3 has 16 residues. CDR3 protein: CASSQGTGDGNSPLHF. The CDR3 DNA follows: TGCGCCAGCAGCCAAGGGACAGGGGATGGTAATTCACCCCTCCACTTT.